The 22 T cell receptor beta chains listed next were all sequenced from one sample in a study of T cell repertoires in cytomegalovirus infection (dated 2019 in TCRdb). Instrument used: Illumina HiSeq 1500. Through fastp at Q25 and MiXCR, TCRdb rebuilt clones from the public reads, retaining in-frame beta chains. One record per CDR3 amino acid sequence lists the most common genes and DNA. The sample table lists fewer than 6,500 distinct CDR3 sequences, 50% to 55% of them with a count of one. The ten largest clones represent 70% to 90% of the sample. Their antigen targets remain unknown. Sequenced input: PBMCs, sequenced either directly or after in vitro stimulation (not recorded which). These receptor sequences come from a human donor in good health (CMV status not recorded). Some clones in this sample may be carry-over from other donors' samples.

This clonotype has more than one count but fewer than ten. A junction end diverges from the germline sequence, so it may reflect a read error. This chain joins TRBV6-5 and TRBJ1-5; 7 positions match TRBD1. There are 14 residues in the CDR3. Germline loops: CDR1 MNHEY, CDR2 SVGAGI. In nucleotides, the CDR3 is TGTGCCAGCAGAATGGGACAGAAGAATCATCCCAAGCGTTTT. Amino acids: CASRMGQKNHPKRF.

This clonotype was seen a few times. A read error may explain this, as a much larger clone is one base away. V gene TRBV7-8 combines with J gene TRBJ2-7, with a tentative D call TRBD1 (6 bases). CDR1 and CDR2 (germline): SGHVS, FQNEAQ. The CDR3 runs to 14 residues. In DNA, the CDR3 is TGTGCCAGCAGCTGGGACACCCCTTTCGACGAGAAGTCCTTC. Translating it yields CASSWDTPFDEKSF.

About this clonotype itself: The conserved phenylalanine or tryptophan normally closing the CDR3 is absent here, so this likely arose from a read error. The J gene is TRBJ1-3, the V gene TRBV28; D uncertain. The germline V and J ends were trimmed by 6 bases and 0 bases, with 12 bases remaining between them. The CDR3 sequence is 15 residues long. CDR1 is MDHEN and CDR2 is SYDVKM in the germline V gene. This chain's CDR3 is CASRQTLHSGNTIYL. The CDR3 nucleotides are TGTGCCAGCAGACAAACCCTGCACTCTGGAAACACCATATATTTG.

The table lists this clonotype with a few counts. The junction departs from the called germline gene at one end, perhaps through a read error. The chain joins TRBV7-2 to TRBJ2-5; TRBD2 aligns across 10 bases. This CDR3 region has 19 residues. The germline gives CDR1 SGHTA, CDR2 FQGNSA. This CDR3 reads CARGLRGASGRPEGETQYF. DNA of the CDR3: TGTGCCAGAGGCTTAAGAGGAGCTAGCGGGAGACCCGAAGGGGAGACGCAGTACTTC.

On this clonotype itself: It is likely a read error, because the conserved phenylalanine at the end of the CDR3 is missing. The chain carries TRBV6-1 and TRBJ1-5, with 7 bases identical to TRBD1. The CDR3 loop spans 14 amino acids. The V gene's germline CDR1 is MNHNS and CDR2 SASEGT. The CDR3 DNA reads TGTGCCAGCATGATGGGACAGAAGAATCAGCACCAGCATCTT. This encodes CASMMGQKNQHQHL.

As regards this clonotype: The junction departs from the called germline gene at one end, perhaps through a read error. This CDR3 is CASSLFSTEGKEQFF. DNA for the CDR3: TGTGCCAGCAGCTTGTTCTCGACAGAGGGCAAGGAGCAGTTCTTC. The chain carries TRBV5-1 and TRBJ2-1; D may correspond to TRBD1 or TRBD2 (5 bases each). Germline CDR1 is SGHRS and CDR2 is YFSETQ. The CDR3 totals 15 residues.

This clonotype appeared once. A much larger clone differs from this one at a single base, so this may be a read error. V is TRBV7-8 and J is TRBJ2-1; maybe TRBD2 (5 bases). The CDR3 is 13 amino acids. Germline V gene lookup returns CDR1 SGHVS and CDR2 FQNEAQ. For the CDR3, the DNA is TGTGCCAGCAGCCCCGATGGACGGGGTGAGCGGTTCTTC. Translation: CASSPDGRGERFF. Combining the CDR3 with reference TRBV7-8 and TRBJ2-1 gives the whole variable domain GAGVSQSPRYKVAKRGQDVALRCDPISGHVSLFWYQQALGQGPEFLTYFQNEAQLDKSGLPSDRFFAERPEGSVSTLKIQRTQQEDSAVYLCASSPDGRGERFFGPGTRLTVL.

The gene calls are TRBV6-1 and TRBJ2-1; TRBD2 agrees at 7 bases. Germline CDR1 is MNHNS and CDR2 is SASEGT. The V segment lost 2 bases and the J segment 4 bases; nucleotides outside the gene matches: 8. The CDR3 has 16 amino acids. CDR3 nucleotide sequence: TGTGCCAGCAGTGAACGATCAACCGGGGGGTACAATGAGCAGTTCTTC. It translates to CASSERSTGGYNEQFF.

The chain is built from TRBV4-2 and TRBJ2-5; D possibly corresponds to TRBD2 (5 bases). This CDR3 has 13 residues. The V gene's germline CDR1 is LGHNA and CDR2 YNFKEQ. The germline V and J ends were trimmed by 3 bases and 3 bases, with 8 bases remaining between them. CDR3 coding DNA: TGTGCCAGCAGCCACTCGGGAAAAGAGACCCAGTACTTC. Its translation is CASSHSGKETQYF.

Of note for this clonotype: The junction differs from germline at one of its ends, possibly a read error. The chain links TRBV14 to TRBJ1-2, with D unresolved. From germline, CDR1 is SGHDN and CDR2 FVKESK. The CDR3 totals 12 residues. The CDR3 coding sequence is TGTGCCAGCAGCTGCCGGACCTATGGCGACACCTTC. This translates into CASSCRTYGDTF.

The genes are TRBV7-9 and TRBJ1-2; perhaps TRBD1 as D (5 bases). This CDR3 has 15 residues. Germline V gives CDR1 SEHNR, CDR2 FQNEAQ (reference sequence). V was trimmed by 3 bases and J by 7 bases, leaving 18 bases between them. Here the CDR3 reads CASSFDSPLVGGYTF. The CDR3 coding sequence is TGTGCCAGCAGCTTTGACAGTCCCCTGGTTGGTGGCTACACCTTC.

This clonotype was detected only a few times. This chain joins TRBV28 and TRBJ2-5, with 12 positions matching TRBD2. Germline V gene lookup returns CDR1 MDHEN and CDR2 SYDVKM. V lost 4 bases and J lost 9; bases outside the gene matches: 9. The CDR3 length is 15 residues. CDR3 loop: CASSSGTSGFGAQYF. The CDR3 DNA sequence: TGTGCCAGCAGTTCCGGGACTAGCGGGTTTGGGGCCCAGTACTTC.

Only one count was recorded for this clonotype. The chain combines TRBV7-8 with TRBJ2-7, with unresolved D. The V end was cut by 4 bases, the J end by 13 bases, with 23 bases between. Germline CDR1 SGHVS, CDR2 FQNEAQ. This CDR3 has 14 residues. As DNA, the CDR3 is TGTGCCAGCAGCTGGGCCCCCCCTGGCGCCGAGCCTTACTTC. Protein product: CASSWAPPGAEPYF.

The V call is TRBV7-3, the J call TRBJ2-3, with D possibly being TRBD1 (6 bases). V gave up 5 bases and J gave up 1 base, with 19 bases separating them. This CDR3 spans 17 amino acids. Germline V gene data show CDR1 as SGHTA and CDR2 as FQGTGA. Written as DNA, the CDR3 is TGTGCCAGCAGCACCTTACCCAGGGGATTGGGCACAGATACGCAGTATTTT. Its translation: CASSTLPRGLGTDTQYF. Drawing the rest from reference TRBV7-3 and TRBJ2-3, the complete variable domain is GAGVSQTPSNKVTEKGKYVELRCDPISGHTALYWYRQSLGQGPEFLIYFQGTGAADDSGLPNDRFFAVRPEGSVSTLKIQRTERGDSAVYLCASSTLPRGLGTDTQYFGPGTRLTVL.

About this clonotype itself: At one boundary the junction diverges from the germline segment, which might be a read error. The J gene is TRBJ2-7, the V gene TRBV7-8, with D possibly being TRBD1 (6 bases). Germline V gene sequence: CDR1 SGHVS, CDR2 FQNEAQ. The CDR3 loop spans 14 amino acids. The CDR3 reads CASSWDTPCDVKSF. CDR3 sequence (DNA): TGTGCCAGCAGCTGGGACACCCCTTGCGACGTGAAGTCCTTC. Based on the CDR3 plus reference TRBV7-8 and TRBJ2-7, the full variable domain is GAGVSQSPRYKVAKRGQDVALRCDPISGHVSLFWYQQALGQGPEFLTYFQNEAQLDKSGLPSDRFFAERPEGSVSTLKIQRTQQEDSAVYLCASSWDTPCDVKSFGPGTRLTVT.

This clonotype was seen a single time. This sequence joins TRBV20-1 and TRBJ2-2; D is unresolved. Germline V gene lookup returns CDR1 DFQATT and CDR2 SNEGSKA (reference sequence). Trimming shortened V by 7 bases and J by 0 bases, and 15 bases separated the two germline ends. There are 15 residues in the CDR3. CDR3 in DNA: TGCAGTGACGGGTTCGTTTGCACGAACACCGGGGAGCTGTTTTTT. It translates to CSDGFVCTNTGELFF.

This sequence joins TRBV7-2 and TRBJ1-1, with a possible D match to TRBD1 (6 bases). The CDR3 loop spans 14 amino acids. V was pared by 1 base and J by 0 bases, with 6 bases between. Germline V gene sequence: CDR1 SGHTA, CDR2 FQGNSA. This CDR3 is CASSLGTVNTEAFF. The DNA for the CDR3 is TGTGCCAGCAGCTTAGGGACAGTGAACACTGAAGCTTTCTTT.

The V gene is TRBV30, the J gene TRBJ2-2; unclear D gene. The V end lost 4 bases, the J end lost 4 bases, and 4 bases lay between the germline ends. This CDR3 region has 11 residues. Germline CDR1 and CDR2: GTSNPN and SVGIG (reference sequence). The CDR3 nucleotides read TGTGCCTGGACTCTCACCGGGGAGCTGTTTTTT. This gives the protein CAWTLTGELFF.

Comments on this clonotype: The missing conserved phenylalanine or tryptophan at the end of this CDR3 makes a read error likely. The DNA is omitted, as the CDR3 cannot be located on it reliably, and the CDR3 follows TCRdb's listing. The chain combines TRBV28 with TRBJ2-1. Inclusive of both ends, the CDR3 amounts to 12 amino acids. In germline, CDR1 is MDHEN, CDR2 SYDVKM. This CDR3 reads CASSVYRAEQFL.

This clonotype was found many times. The chain combines TRBV7-2 with TRBJ2-7; the D is unclear. Germline CDR1 reads SGHTA; CDR2 reads FQGNSA. V was trimmed by 1 base and J by 2 bases, leaving 12 bases between them. This CDR3 contains 15 residues. CDR3 coding DNA: TGTGCCAGCAGCTTAGAAACGGCTGCTGCCTACGAGCAGTACTTC. Protein product: CASSLETAAAYEQYF.

This clonotype was counted only a few times. This chain joins TRBV11-1 and TRBJ2-5; 8 positions match TRBD1. Germline-derived CDR1 and CDR2 are SGHAT and FQDESV (reference sequence). V lost 2 bases, J lost 3 bases, and 8 bases stayed unmatched. This CDR3 contains 16 residues. CDR3 residues: CASSLIRGRVKETQYF. CDR3 DNA sequence: TGTGCCAGCAGCTTAATCAGGGGGCGAGTCAAAGAGACCCAGTACTTC.

The V gene is TRBV9, the J gene TRBJ1-5; D is perhaps TRBD1 (5 bases). The V and J ends lost 3 bases and 4 bases respectively, with 11 bases between them. The CDR3 totals 14 residues. Germline CDR1 SGDLS, CDR2 YYNGEE. Here the CDR3 DNA reads TGTGCCAGCAGCGCGGGGACTGCGAATCAGCCCCAGCATTTT. Encoded protein: CASSAGTANQPQHF.